The 30 T cell receptor beta chains below all came from one sample that was sequenced in a study of CD8 T cells in ankylosing spondylitis. TCRdb re-analysed the 5' RACE reads in MiXCR, keeping a single row per CDR3 protein. This sample carries about 360,000 distinct CDR3 sequences, 20% of them seen once, and the ten largest clones take roughly 13%. The sequenced material came from blood, either unsorted or a sorted T cell fraction (not recorded which). These TCRs come from a male donor with ankylosing spondylitis or in good health (not recorded which).

This sequence joins TRBV7-9 and TRBJ2-5; the match to TRBD2 covers 10 bases. Looked up from germline, CDR1 is SEHNR and CDR2 is FQNEAQ (reference sequence). V shed 6 bases, J shed 5 bases, and the junction held 6 bases outside the gene matches. CDR3 length: 14 residues. The CDR3: CASRGAGGLETQYF. The CDR3 DNA is TGTGCCAGCAGAGGAGCGGGGGGGCTCGAGACCCAGTACTTC. The variable domain in full, with the rest retrieved from reference TRBV7-9 and TRBJ2-5, is DTGVSQNPRHKITKRGQNVTFRCDPISEHNRLYWYRQTLGQGPEFLTYFQNEAQLEKSRLLSDRFSAERPKGSFSTLEIQRTEQGDSAMYLCASRGAGGLETQYFGPGTRLLVL.

This sequence joins TRBV5-6 and TRBJ2-1; D is undetermined. Per germline, CDR1 SGHDT and CDR2 YYEEEE. The CDR3 loop spans 17 amino acids. Trimming cost V 1 base and J 0 bases, with 14 bases left between them. The DNA for the CDR3 is TGTGCCAGCAGCTTGTTGTTCCGCCTTAGCTCCTACAATGAGCAGTTCTTC. It yields the protein CASSLLFRLSSYNEQFF.

The CDR3 nucleotides read TGTGCCAGCAGCCTTTGGGAGCAGACCCAGTACTTC. It specifies CASSLWEQTQYF. V usage is TRBV12-3 or TRBV12-4 and J usage is TRBJ2-5, with D perhaps TRBD2 (5 bases). The length of the CDR3 is 12 residues. Trimming removed 6 bases from V and 6 bases from J, with 11 bases in between.

This clonotype was seen a few times. The genes are TRBV2 and TRBJ2-7, with 8 bases aligning to TRBD2. There are 13 residues in the CDR3. V trimming: 9 bases; J trimming: 1 base; junction bases outside the gene matches: 5. The germline CDR1 and CDR2 sequences are SNHLY and FYNNEI. CDR3 in amino acids: CARGTRLSYEQYF. The CDR3 DNA reads as TGTGCCAGAGGGACTAGACTATCCTACGAGCAGTACTTC.

The rearrangement joins TRBV20-1 to TRBJ2-7; TRBD1 aligns across 8 bases. V dropped 6 bases and J dropped 3; count of bases not matched to a gene: 13. The CDR3 consists of 15 residues. Germline CDR1 DFQATT, CDR2 SNEGSKA (reference sequence). The CDR3: CSAPDRQGQLYEQYF. The CDR3 nucleotides are TGCAGTGCCCCAGACCGACAGGGGCAACTCTACGAGCAGTACTTC.

This clonotype appeared a few times. The chain uses TRBV9 and TRBJ1-2; D perhaps matches TRBD1 (6 bases). The CDR3 spans 14 residues. In germline, CDR1 is SGDLS, CDR2 YYNGEE. With 3 bases removed from V and 6 bases from J, the gap between germline ends came to 15 bases. CDR3 residues: CASSGTGRKNGYTF. CDR3 coding DNA: TGTGCCAGCAGCGGAACAGGGCGGAAGAATGGCTACACCTTC.

The chain couples TRBV4-1 to TRBJ2-5; D tentatively fits TRBD1 or TRBD2 (5 bases each). Germline V CDR1 and CDR2: MGHRA, YSYEKL. Trimming removed 10 bases at V and 1 base at J, with 19 bases between. This CDR3 is built from 15 residues. CDR3 sequence: CATSLRWDGQETQYF. As DNA, the CDR3 is TGCGCCACCTCCTTGAGGTGGGACGGCCAAGAGACCCAGTACTTC.

This clonotype was seen a few times. DNA for the CDR3: TGTGCCAGCAGCCCGCAAGAGAATGCGGGGGGGCTTTACGAGCAGTACTTC. It translates to CASSPQENAGGLYEQYF. This chain joins TRBV2 and TRBJ2-7, with 9 nucleotides matching TRBD2. The trim removed 6 bases at V and 4 bases at J, leaving 16 bases unmatched. The CDR3 runs 17 residues. Per the germline V gene, CDR1 is SNHLY and CDR2 is FYNNEI.

This chain connects TRBV2 to TRBJ2-3, with 10 bases lining up with TRBD1. V gave up 3 bases and J gave up 2 bases; unmatched junction bases: 8. The CDR3 has 17 amino acids. Germline CDR1 reads SNHLY; CDR2 reads FYNNEI. In DNA, the CDR3 is TGTGCCAGCAGTGAGGGAGACAGGGGGCCTTCCACAGATACGCAGTATTTT. Translating it yields CASSEGDRGPSTDTQYF.

The chain employs TRBV29-1 and TRBJ2-1; weak D call: TRBD2 (6 bases). Per the germline V gene, CDR1 is SQVTM and CDR2 is ANQGSEA. V was cut by 6 bases and J by 0 bases, with 18 bases left in between. The CDR3 spans 16 residues. In DNA, the CDR3 is TGCAGCGTCATCTTAGTCCGGGGGACCTCCTACAATGAGCAGTTCTTC. Amino acids: CSVILVRGTSYNEQFF.

This clonotype was counted only a few times. V is TRBV28 and J is TRBJ2-7, with 9 bases identical to TRBD1. Germline CDR1 reads MDHEN; CDR2 reads SYDVKM. Losses at the gene ends were 8 bases for V and 1 base for J; bases not matched to a gene: 9. CDR3 length: 15 amino acids. DNA for the CDR3: TGTGCCAGCGCACCCCCGGGACAGGGTTCCTACGAGCAGTACTTC. It translates to CASAPPGQGSYEQYF.

The chain has TRBV6-1 and TRBJ2-3, with TRBD2 matching over 13 bases. The CDR3 spans 17 residues. Germline V CDR1 and CDR2: MNHNS, SASEGT. The trim removed 5 bases at V and 1 base at J, leaving 6 bases unmatched. The CDR3 protein is CASSRLAGGGGTDTQYF. The CDR3 DNA follows: TGTGCCAGCAGTCGACTAGCGGGGGGCGGGGGCACAGATACGCAGTATTTT.

This clonotype was recorded a few times. The genes are TRBV6-5 and TRBJ2-7; no reliable D call. The CDR3 has 13 residues. Germline CDR1 reads MNHEY; CDR2 reads SVGAGI. Deletions cut 1 base from V and 6 bases from J, with 10 bases between. Here the CDR3 reads CASSYFPGSEQYF. The CDR3 nucleotides are TGTGCCAGCAGTTACTTTCCGGGCTCCGAGCAGTACTTC.

There are a few counts of this clonotype. The chain employs TRBV5-6 and TRBJ2-2, with D uncertain. The CDR3 covers 15 residues. Germline V gives CDR1 SGHDT, CDR2 YYEEEE. V was pared by 2 bases and J by 2 bases, with 10 bases between. DNA of the CDR3: TGTGCCAGCAGCTTTGTGACGCAAAACACCGGGGAGCTGTTTTTT. Its translation is CASSFVTQNTGELFF.

V is TRBV28 and J is TRBJ2-3; D not certain. Germline V gene lookup returns CDR1 MDHEN and CDR2 SYDVKM. This CDR3 contains 13 residues. Trimming pared 5 bases from V and 4 bases from J, leaving 10 bases between. CDR3 nucleotides: TGTGCCAGCAGTCTTACAGAGGCAGATACGCAGTATTTT. The encoded protein is CASSLTEADTQYF.

This clonotype was observed at least ten times. The chain carries TRBV4-2 and TRBJ2-5; 8 nucleotides line up with TRBD2. This CDR3 region has 16 residues. With 0 bases clipped from V and 5 bases from J, the junction kept 8 bases outside the gene matches. CDR1 is LGHNA, CDR2 YNFKEQ, per germline. CDR3 nucleotides: TGTGCCAGCAGCCAAGATCGCGGTAGCGGGGAGGAGACCCAGTACTTC. This sequence encodes CASSQDRGSGEETQYF.

The J gene is TRBJ2-7, the V gene TRBV6-1; D might be TRBD1 (5 bases). V was clipped by 1 base and J by 2 bases, with 12 bases between them. This CDR3 comprises 15 residues. Germline CDR1 and CDR2: MNHNS and SASEGT. The CDR3 DNA reads as TGTGCCAGCAGTGAAGTCCAGGGTGGGCCCTACGAGCAGTACTTC. The encoded protein is CASSEVQGGPYEQYF.

The chain is built from TRBV7-9 and TRBJ1-3; a weak D match, TRBD1 (6 bases). V gave up 6 bases and J gave up 1 base, with 16 bases separating them. Germline V lookup: CDR1 SEHNR, CDR2 FQNEAQ (reference sequence). The CDR3 loop spans 16 amino acids. Here the CDR3 DNA reads TGTGCCAGCAGACCACAACTACAGGGATCTGGAAACACCATATATTTT. As protein: CASRPQLQGSGNTIYF.

This sequence joins TRBV20-1 and TRBJ2-3; 7 bases fit TRBD2. The CDR3 extends over 16 amino acids. CDR1 and CDR2 from the germline V gene are DFQATT and SNEGSKA (reference sequence). V gave up 0 bases and J gave up 4 bases; unmatched junction bases: 10. DNA for the CDR3: TGCAGTGCTAGAGATTGGCGGGGGTTATGGCCAGATACGCAGTATTTT. Translation: CSARDWRGLWPDTQYF.

The chain employs TRBV11-2 and TRBJ2-5; TRBD1 aligns across 7 bases. Germline V gene sequence: CDR1 SGHAT, CDR2 FQNNGV. CDR3 size: 17 residues. V gave up 3 bases and J gave up 2 bases; unmatched junction bases: 12. CDR3 protein: CASSFPRTGTAQETQYF. DNA for the CDR3: TGTGCCAGCAGCTTCCCACGAACCGGGACAGCTCAAGAGACCCAGTACTTC. Full variable domain (outside the CDR3, taken from reference TRBV11-2 and TRBJ2-5): EAGVAQSPRYKIIEKRQSVAFWCNPISGHATLYWYQQILGQGPKLLIQFQNNGVVDDSQLPKDRFSAERLKGVDSTLKIQPAKLEDSAVYLCASSFPRTGTAQETQYFGPGTRLLVL.

The V gene is TRBV7-2, the J gene TRBJ2-3, with D possibly being TRBD1 (5 bases). The V and J ends lost 3 bases and 0 bases respectively, with 10 bases between them. The germline CDR1 and CDR2 sequences are SGHTA and FQGNSA. This CDR3 region has 15 residues. CDR3 protein: CASSFDSASTDTQYF. The CDR3 bases are TGTGCCAGCAGCTTCGACAGCGCTAGCACAGATACGCAGTATTTT.

This chain joins TRBV27 and TRBJ2-5; tentatively, D is TRBD1 (6 bases). The V end was cut by 4 bases, the J end by 3 bases, with 15 bases between. The CDR3 loop spans 15 amino acids. The germline gives CDR1 MNHEY, CDR2 SMNVEV (reference sequence). CDR3: CASSSFTGTKETQYF. The CDR3 DNA sequence: TGTGCCAGCAGTTCCTTTACCGGGACAAAAGAGACCCAGTACTTC.

The V call is TRBV10-3, the J call TRBJ1-2, with 8 bases aligning to TRBD1. This CDR3 has 14 amino acids. J lost 4 bases, V lost 6 bases, and 7 bases had no gene match. Per germline, CDR1 ENHRY and CDR2 SYGVKD. CDR3 protein: CAIRKDRESYGYTF. CDR3 bases: TGTGCCATCAGAAAGGACAGGGAGAGCTATGGCTACACCTTC.

CDR3 coding DNA: TGCGCCAGCAGCCCCCCCCTAACAGATACGCAGTATTTT. It translates to CASSPPLTDTQYF. V and J are TRBV4-1 and TRBJ2-3; unclear D gene. The germline gives CDR1 MGHRA, CDR2 YSYEKL. V lost 4 bases to trimming and J lost 3 bases, with 8 bases between them. The CDR3 totals 13 residues.

There are a few counts of this clonotype. The chain has TRBV9 and TRBJ2-3, with D perhaps given as TRBD1 or TRBD2 (5 bases each). Germline values: CDR1 SGDLS, CDR2 YYNGEE. The CDR3 runs to 16 residues. V lost 0 bases and J lost 4, with 15 bases in between. As DNA, the CDR3 is TGTGCCAGCAGCGTAGGGGGGTACGGTGGGGCAGATACGCAGTATTTT. It codes for CASSVGGYGGADTQYF.

The rearrangement uses TRBV5-6 and TRBJ2-5; perhaps TRBD2 as D (7 bases). Germline CDR1 and CDR2: SGHDT and YYEEEE. The CDR3 consists of 14 residues. Trimming cost V 4 bases and J 9 bases, with 19 bases left between them. CDR3 protein: CASSVAGALASQYF. The CDR3 coding sequence is TGTGCCAGCAGCGTCGCGGGGGCCCTGGCGTCCCAGTACTTC.

The chain is built from TRBV12-3 or TRBV12-4 and TRBJ2-3; the D is unclear. The CDR3 spans 14 residues. The V end was cut by 6 bases, the J end by 2 bases, with 12 bases between. As DNA, the CDR3 is TGTGCCAGCAGGCGAACGGGCCCCACAGATACGCAGTATTTT. This gives the protein CASRRTGPTDTQYF.

This clonotype has a count of ten or more. This sequence joins TRBV29-1 and TRBJ1-1, with no clear D. Per germline, CDR1 SQVTM and CDR2 ANQGSEA. There are 10 residues in the CDR3. Trimming shortened V by 3 bases and J by 3 bases, and 2 bases separated the two germline ends. CDR3 loop: CSVEDTEAFF. CDR3 bases: TGCAGCGTTGAGGACACTGAAGCTTTCTTT. Complete variable domain (other parts from reference TRBV29-1 and TRBJ1-1): SAVISQKPSRDICQRGTSLTIQCQVDSQVTMMFWYRQQPGQSLTLIATANQGSEATYESGFVIDKFPISRPNLTFSTLTVSNMSPEDSSIYLCSVEDTEAFFGQGTRLTVV.

This clonotype was counted between two and nine times. The chain joins TRBV20-1 to TRBJ2-7; maybe TRBD1 (5 bases). CDR1 and CDR2 (germline): DFQATT, SNEGSKA (reference sequence). The CDR3 loop spans 14 amino acids. Trimming took off 5 bases at V and 2 bases at J, with 16 bases between the two ends. CDR3 nucleotide sequence: TGCAGTGCTCTACAGGACCCGCCGCCCTACGAGCAGTACTTC. This gives the protein CSALQDPPPYEQYF.

This clonotype was seen a few times. CDR3 residues: CASRIGQGVDQPQHF. The CDR3 region has the DNA TGTGCCAGCAGGATCGGACAGGGGGTTGATCAGCCCCAGCATTTT. The chain is built from TRBV12-3 or TRBV12-4 and TRBJ1-5; 10 positions agree with TRBD1. The CDR3 length is 15 residues. Trimming removed 6 bases from V and 5 bases from J; junction bases left unmatched: 7.